This T cell receptor beta chain was retrieved from a study of blood T cell repertoires in COVID-19. Study background: Whether acute or convalescent, the COVID-19 samples came from the United States, Italy and Spain.

The CDR3 spans 14 residues. V lost 6 bases, J lost 5 bases, and 17 bases lay in between. Looked up from germline, CDR1 is SGHRS and CDR2 is YFSETQ. Clones were read by immunoSEQ multiplex PCR, and TCRdb kept only the in-frame ones, dropping some. The sample carries some 180,000 clones, roughly nine tenths recorded once. The chain combines TRBV5-1 with TRBJ2-5, with D tentatively TRBD2 (7 bases). The specimen was peripheral blood. This clonotype originated in a man aged 55-75 years with active or convalescent COVID-19. CDR3 nucleotides: TGCGCCAGCATGGTAGGGGGGGCCGGGGAGACCCAGTACTTC. It translates to CASMVGGAGETQYF.